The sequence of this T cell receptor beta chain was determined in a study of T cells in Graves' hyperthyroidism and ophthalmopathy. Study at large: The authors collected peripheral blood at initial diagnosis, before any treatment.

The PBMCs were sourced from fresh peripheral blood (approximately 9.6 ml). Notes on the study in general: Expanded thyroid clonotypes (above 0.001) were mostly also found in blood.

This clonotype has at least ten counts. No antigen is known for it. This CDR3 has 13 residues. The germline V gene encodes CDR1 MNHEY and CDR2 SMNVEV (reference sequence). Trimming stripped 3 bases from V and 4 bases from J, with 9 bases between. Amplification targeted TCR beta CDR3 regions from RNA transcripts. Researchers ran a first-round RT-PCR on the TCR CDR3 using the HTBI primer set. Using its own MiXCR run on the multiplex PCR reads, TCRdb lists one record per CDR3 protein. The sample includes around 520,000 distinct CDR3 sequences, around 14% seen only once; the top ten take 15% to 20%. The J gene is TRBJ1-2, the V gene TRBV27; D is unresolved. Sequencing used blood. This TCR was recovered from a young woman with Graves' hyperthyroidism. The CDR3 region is CASSLEGRYGYTF. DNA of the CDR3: TGTGCCAGCAGTTTGGAAGGGCGCTATGGCTACACCTTC.